These 8 T cell receptor beta chains were all obtained from the same sample, sequenced in a study of cytomegalovirus exposure and HLA in healthy donors. The repertoire was sequenced with immunoSEQ multiplex PCR; TCRdb's copy has only in-frame clones and lacks some. The sample contains 160,000 or so clones, roughly 80% of which appear only once. Sequenced: PBMCs. These receptors were obtained from a man in his thirties or forties in good health and CMV-seropositive.

This clone came up once. The CDR3 region has the DNA TGCGCCAGCAGCTACGGGGAGGCTAGCTCCTACGAGCAGTACTTC. It encodes CASSYGEASSYEQYF. V usage is TRBV5-1 and J usage is TRBJ2-7; D is possibly TRBD2 (6 bases). The CDR3 contains 15 residues. The V end was cut by 3 bases, the J end by 0 bases, with 13 bases between. CDR1 is SGHRS and CDR2 is YFSETQ in the germline V gene. The whole variable domain, filled in from reference TRBV5-1 and TRBJ2-7, reads KAGVTQTPRYLIKTRGQQVTLSCSPISGHRSVSWYQQTPGQGLQFLFEYFSETQRNKGNFPGRFSGRQFSNSRSEMNVSTLELGDSALYLCASSYGEASSYEQYFGPGTRLTVT.

The genes are TRBV7-2 and TRBJ2-1, with 9 bases fitting TRBD1. Germline lookup yields CDR1 SGHTA and CDR2 FQGNSA. V gave up 6 bases and J gave up 5 bases; unmatched junction bases: 8. The CDR3 contains 15 residues. CDR3 nucleotide sequence: TGTGCCAGCAGTTCCGGGACAGGGATTCACAATGAGCAGTTCTTC. Translation gives CASSSGTGIHNEQFF.

The chain is built from TRBV6-5 and TRBJ1-1; possible D gene TRBD1, 6 bases. This CDR3 spans 15 amino acids. Germline CDR1 reads MNHEY; CDR2 reads SVGAGI. Deletions cut 5 bases from V and 0 bases from J, with 13 bases between. The CDR3 DNA sequence: TGTGCCAGCAGTCTCTTAGGGACATTGAACACTGAAGCTTTCTTT. Translating it yields CASSLLGTLNTEAFF.

The chain is built from TRBV10-3 and TRBJ2-7, with D possibly matching TRBD2 (6 bases). Germline V gene lookup returns CDR1 ENHRY and CDR2 SYGVKD. CDR3 length equals 16 residues. The germline V and J ends were trimmed by 5 bases and 0 bases, with 17 bases remaining between them. For the CDR3, the DNA is TGTGCCATCAGTCCGAGGAACGGGGGAAGCTCCTACGAGCAGTACTTC. This translates into CAISPRNGGSSYEQYF.

The rearrangement joins TRBV9 to TRBJ2-3, with 7 bases aligning to TRBD1. Germline trimming cut 4 bases from V and 5 bases from J; bases unmatched to any gene: 10. This CDR3 is 15 amino acids long. Germline V gives CDR1 SGDLS, CDR2 YYNGEE. The CDR3 spells CASSHSGTVKDTQYF. The DNA of the CDR3 is TGTGCCAGCAGCCACTCCGGGACAGTGAAAGATACGCAGTATTTT.

This rearrangement joins TRBV23-1 to TRBJ1-2; 10 bases fit TRBD1. TRBV23-1 has ORF status, its function being uncertain. J lost 6 bases, V lost 1 base, and 8 bases had no gene match. This CDR3 comprises 16 residues. The CDR3 DNA reads TGCGCCAGCAGTCAATGGGCGGGACAGGGGCGTAATGGCTACACCTTC. The encoded protein is CASSQWAGQGRNGYTF.

This chain links TRBV18 with TRBJ2-7; D possibly corresponds to TRBD1 (6 bases). This CDR3 contains 14 residues. The V end lost 2 bases, the J end lost 2 bases, and 10 bases lay between the germline ends. Germline V gene lookup returns CDR1 KGHSH and CDR2 LQKENI. CDR3 bases: TGTGCCAGCTCACCAGCCGAGGGGGCCTACGAGCAGTACTTC. Its translation is CASSPAEGAYEQYF.

The chain employs TRBV6-5 and TRBJ2-7, with TRBD1 as a possible D gene (6 bases). Trimming took 6 bases from V and 2 from J, leaving 14 bases between them. Looked up from germline, CDR1 is MNHEY and CDR2 is SVGAGI. The CDR3 totals 14 residues. This chain's CDR3 is CASSLTGFAYEQYF. The DNA of the CDR3 is TGTGCCAGCAGCCTAACAGGGTTTGCCTACGAGCAGTACTTC.